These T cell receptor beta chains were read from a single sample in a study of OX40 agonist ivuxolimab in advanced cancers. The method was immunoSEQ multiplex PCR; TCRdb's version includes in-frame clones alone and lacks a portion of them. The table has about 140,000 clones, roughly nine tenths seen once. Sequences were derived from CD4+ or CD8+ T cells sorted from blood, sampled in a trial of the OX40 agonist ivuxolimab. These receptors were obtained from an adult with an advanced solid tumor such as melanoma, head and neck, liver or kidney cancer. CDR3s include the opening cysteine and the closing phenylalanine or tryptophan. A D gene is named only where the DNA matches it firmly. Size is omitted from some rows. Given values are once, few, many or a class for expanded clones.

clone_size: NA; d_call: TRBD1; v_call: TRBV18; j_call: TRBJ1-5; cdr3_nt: TGTGCCAGCTCACTCGGACAGGGGGACAATCAGCCCCAGCATTTT; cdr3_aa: CASSLGQGDNQPQHF
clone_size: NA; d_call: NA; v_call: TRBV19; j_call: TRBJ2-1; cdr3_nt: TGTGCCAGTAGTATGAGTCTTGGACGGGAGCCGAACAATGAGCAGTTCTTC; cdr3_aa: CASSMSLGREPNNEQFF
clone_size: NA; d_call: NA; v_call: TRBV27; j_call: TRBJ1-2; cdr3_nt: TGTGCCAGCAGTTTATGGGTGGGGTCCGATGGCTACACCTTC; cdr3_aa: CASSLWVGSDGYTF
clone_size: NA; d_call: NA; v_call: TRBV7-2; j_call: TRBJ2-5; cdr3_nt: TGTGCCAGCAGCTTAGCGAAAGGGATCCAAGAGACCCAGTACTTC; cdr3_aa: CASSLAKGIQETQYF
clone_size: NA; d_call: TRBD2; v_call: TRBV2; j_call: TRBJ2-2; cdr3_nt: TGTGCCAGCATGGGACTAGCGGGAGCGACGAACACCGGGGAGCTGTTTTTT; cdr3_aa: CASMGLAGATNTGELFF
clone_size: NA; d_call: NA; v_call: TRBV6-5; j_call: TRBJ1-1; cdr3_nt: TGTGCCAGCAGTTATATGGGTGAAGCTTTCTTT; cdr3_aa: CASSYMGEAFF
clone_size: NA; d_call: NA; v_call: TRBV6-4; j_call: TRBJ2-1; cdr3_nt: TGTGCCAGCAGTGAGGAGCAGGGTCCCTACAATGAGCAGTTCTTC; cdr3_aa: CASSEEQGPYNEQFF
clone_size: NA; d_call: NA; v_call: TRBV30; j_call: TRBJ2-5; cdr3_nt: TGTGCCTGGAGGTGGCAGTCAGGGGAGACCCAGTACTTC; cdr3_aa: CAWRWQSGETQYF
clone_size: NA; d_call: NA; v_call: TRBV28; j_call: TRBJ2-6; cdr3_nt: TGTGCCAGCAGTTCACAGTTTACTGGGGCCAACGTCCTGACTTTC; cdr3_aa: CASSSQFTGANVLTF
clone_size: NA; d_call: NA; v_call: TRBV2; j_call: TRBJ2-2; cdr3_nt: TGTGCCAGCAGTGGGGTAGACAGCGCCACCGGGGAGCTGTTTTTT; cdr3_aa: CASSGVDSATGELFF
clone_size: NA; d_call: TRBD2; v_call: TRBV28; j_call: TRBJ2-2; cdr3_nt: TGTGCCAGCCTTGGACTAGCAGGCACCGGGGAGCTGTTTTTT; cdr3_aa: CASLGLAGTGELFF
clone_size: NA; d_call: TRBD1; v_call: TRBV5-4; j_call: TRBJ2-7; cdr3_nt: TGTGCCAGCAGCCGTCCGACAGGGGAAAGACCTTACGAGCAGTACTTC; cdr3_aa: CASSRPTGERPYEQYF
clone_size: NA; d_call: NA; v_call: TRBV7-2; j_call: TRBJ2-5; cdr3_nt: TGTGCCAGCAGCTTAGAGGGACTCGAGTACTTC; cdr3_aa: CASSLEGLEYF
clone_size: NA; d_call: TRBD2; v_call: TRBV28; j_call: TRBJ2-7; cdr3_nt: TGTGCCAGCAGTTCAGAGGGACTAGCGGGAGGGGGGCAGTACTTC; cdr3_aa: CASSSEGLAGGGQYF
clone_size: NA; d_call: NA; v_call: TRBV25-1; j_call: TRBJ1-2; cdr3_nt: TGTGCCAGCAGTGCCGACAGGAACTATGGCTACACCTTC; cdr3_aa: CASSADRNYGYTF
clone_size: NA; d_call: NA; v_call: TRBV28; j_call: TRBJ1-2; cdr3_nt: TGTGCCAGTCGAACGGGGGAAAACTATGGCTACACCTTC; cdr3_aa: CASRTGENYGYTF
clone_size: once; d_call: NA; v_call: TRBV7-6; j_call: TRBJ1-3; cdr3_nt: TGTGCCAGCAGCCCCAATTCTTGGAGCTCTGGAAACACCATATATTTT; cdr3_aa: CASSPNSWSSGNTIYF
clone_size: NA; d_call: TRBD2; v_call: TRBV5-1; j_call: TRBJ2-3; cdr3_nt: TGCGCCAGCAGCTTGGGGACTAGCGGGAGCCTCGGGTGGAGAATGATCACAGATACGCAGTATTTT; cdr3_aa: CASSLGTSGSLGWRMITDTQYF
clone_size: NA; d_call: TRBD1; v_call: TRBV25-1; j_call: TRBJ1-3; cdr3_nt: TGTGCCAGCAGGGGGACAGGGGGAAACACCATATATTTT; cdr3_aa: CASRGTGGNTIYF
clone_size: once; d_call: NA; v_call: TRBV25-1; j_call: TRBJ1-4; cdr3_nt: TGTGCCAGCAGTTCCCCCATTGCAACTAATGAAAAACTGTTTTTT; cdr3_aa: CASSSPIATNEKLFF
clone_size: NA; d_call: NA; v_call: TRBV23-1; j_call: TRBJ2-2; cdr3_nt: TGCGCCAGCAGTCAATTCCCCCTAGAAAATCCTAACACCGGGGAGCTGTTTTTT; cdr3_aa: CASSQFPLENPNTGELFF
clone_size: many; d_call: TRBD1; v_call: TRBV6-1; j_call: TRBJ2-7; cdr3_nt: TGTGCCAGCACCTGGGACAGTTACGAGCAGTACTTC; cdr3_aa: CASTWDSYEQYF
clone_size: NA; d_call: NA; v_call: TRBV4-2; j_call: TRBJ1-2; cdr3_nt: TGTGCCAGCAGCCAAGGTGGGGCTCATAACTATGGCTACACCTTC; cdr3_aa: CASSQGGAHNYGYTF
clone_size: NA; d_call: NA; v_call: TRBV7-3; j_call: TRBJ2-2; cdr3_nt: TGTGCCAGCAGCTCCGCAAAAGTTCTGAACACCGGGGAGCTGTTTTTT; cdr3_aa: CASSSAKVLNTGELFF
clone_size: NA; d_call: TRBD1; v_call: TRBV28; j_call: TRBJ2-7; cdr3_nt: TGTGCCAGCAGCCCTGGGGGGACAGGAGCCTACGAGCAGTACTTC; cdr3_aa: CASSPGGTGAYEQYF
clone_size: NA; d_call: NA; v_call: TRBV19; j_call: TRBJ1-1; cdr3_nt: TGTGCCAGTAGTATATTCGGCAGGGGCGAAGCTTTCTTT; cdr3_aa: CASSIFGRGEAFF
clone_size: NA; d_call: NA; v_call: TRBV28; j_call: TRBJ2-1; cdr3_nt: TGTGCCAGCAGCCCCACAGGGACGCTCTCCTACAATGAGCAGTTCTTC; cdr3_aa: CASSPTGTLSYNEQFF
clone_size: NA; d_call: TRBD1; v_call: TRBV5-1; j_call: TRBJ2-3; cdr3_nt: TGCGCCAGCAGCTTGGGACAGGGGGCAGATACGCAGTATTTT; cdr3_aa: CASSLGQGADTQYF